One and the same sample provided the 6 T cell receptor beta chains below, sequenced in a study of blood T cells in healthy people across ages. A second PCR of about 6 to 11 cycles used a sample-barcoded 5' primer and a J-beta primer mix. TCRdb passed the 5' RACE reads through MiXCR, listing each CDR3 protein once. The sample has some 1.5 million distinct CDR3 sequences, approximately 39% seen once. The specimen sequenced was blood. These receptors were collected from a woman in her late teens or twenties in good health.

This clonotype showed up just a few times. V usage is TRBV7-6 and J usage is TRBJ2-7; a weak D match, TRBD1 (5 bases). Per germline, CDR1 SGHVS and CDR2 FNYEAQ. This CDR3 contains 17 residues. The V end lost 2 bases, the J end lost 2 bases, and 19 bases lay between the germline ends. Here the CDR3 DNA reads TGTGCCAGCAGCTTAACCGAAGGCAGGGAAAAGACCTACGAGCAGTACTTC. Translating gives CASSLTEGREKTYEQYF.

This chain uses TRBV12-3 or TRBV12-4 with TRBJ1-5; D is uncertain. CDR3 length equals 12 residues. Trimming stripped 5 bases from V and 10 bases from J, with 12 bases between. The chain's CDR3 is CASSPNLGPQHF. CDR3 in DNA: TGTGCCAGCAGTCCAAACCTCGGACCCCAGCATTTT.

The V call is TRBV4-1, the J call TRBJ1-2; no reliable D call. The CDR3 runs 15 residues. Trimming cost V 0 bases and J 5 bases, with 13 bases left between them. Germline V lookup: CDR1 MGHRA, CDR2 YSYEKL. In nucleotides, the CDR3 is TGCGCCAGCAGCCAAGAGCCGGGAGGGATGTATGGCTACACCTTC. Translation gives CASSQEPGGMYGYTF.

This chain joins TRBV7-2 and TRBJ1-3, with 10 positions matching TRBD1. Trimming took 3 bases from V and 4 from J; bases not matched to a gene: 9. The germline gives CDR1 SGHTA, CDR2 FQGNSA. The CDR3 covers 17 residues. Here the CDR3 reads CASSLAGTGVSGNTIYF. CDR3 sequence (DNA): TGTGCCAGCAGCTTGGCCGGGACAGGGGTCTCCGGAAACACCATATATTTT.

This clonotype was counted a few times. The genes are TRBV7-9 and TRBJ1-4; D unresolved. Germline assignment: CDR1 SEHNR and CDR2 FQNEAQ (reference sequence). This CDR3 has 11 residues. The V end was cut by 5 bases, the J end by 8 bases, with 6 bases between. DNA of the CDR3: TGTGCCAGCAGCCCCCCGGAAAAACTGTTTTTT. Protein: CASSPPEKLFF. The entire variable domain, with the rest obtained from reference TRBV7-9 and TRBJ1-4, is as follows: DTGVSQNPRHKITKRGQNVTFRCDPISEHNRLYWYRQTLGQGPEFLTYFQNEAQLEKSRLLSDRFSAERPKGSFSTLEIQRTEQGDSAMYLCASSPPEKLFFGSGTQLSVL.

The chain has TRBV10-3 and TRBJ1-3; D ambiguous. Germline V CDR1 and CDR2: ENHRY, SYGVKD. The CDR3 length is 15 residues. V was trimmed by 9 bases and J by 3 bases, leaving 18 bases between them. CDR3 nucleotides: TGTGCCATGGCCCTCGGACCCGGGATTGGAAACACCATATATTTT. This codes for CAMALGPGIGNTIYF.